The clone carrying this T cell receptor beta chain was detected only a few times. This specimen comes from a study of identical twins. TCRdb re-analysed the 5' RACE reads in MiXCR, keeping a single row per CDR3 protein. The sample holds 650,000 to 800,000 distinct CDR3 sequences, around 8.6% seen once. Germline V gene data show CDR1 as MNHEY and CDR2 as SVGEGT. V lost 2 bases to trimming and J lost 4 bases, with 14 bases between them. The CDR3 consists of 15 residues. These data were also filed under a second study, of yellow fever vaccine responses in identical twins.

The specimen sequenced was PBMCs. This TCR came from a woman younger than 30 in good health. The J gene is TRBJ1-2, the V gene TRBV6-2 or TRBV6-3, with D possibly being TRBD1 (5 bases). The CDR3 DNA is TGTGCCAGCAGTTACGGGCGAACAGGCTCCTATGGCTACACCTTC. This sequence encodes CASSYGRTGSYGYTF.